Below are 12 T cell receptor beta chains sequenced from a single sample in a study of CD8+ T cells in alopecia areata (dated by TCRdb to 2017 to 2018). The meaning of the sample's time point label: about 4 weeks on oral tofacitinib. What the treatment or condition label conveys for this sample: oral pan-JAK inhibitor, 5-10 mg twice daily. Preparation of the library involved the immunoSEQ multiplex PCR assay. To provide template for TCR sequencing, every sample had RNA extracted and reverse transcribed into cDNA. In TCRdb, the immuneACCESS table is reduced to in-frame sequences with V and J assigned. These tables do not hold every clone; where another copy was compared, an unresolved V gene accounts for under half, and the others remain unexplained. The sample has about 74,000 clones on record, 29% of them singletons. Just under 15% of the sample belongs to the ten largest clones. The starting material was CD8+ T cells sorted from blood, obtained at week 4, from a patient treated with tofacitinib. The receptors derive from a human donor with alopecia areata.

This clone was picked up a small number of times. The chain combines TRBV10-2 with TRBJ2-3, with 11 bases lining up with TRBD2. Germline V gene data show CDR1 as WSHSY and CDR2 as SAAADI. V lost 3 bases and J lost 2; bases outside the gene matches: 7. The CDR3 spans 17 residues. The CDR3 here is CASSDLRLAGPTDTQYF. The CDR3 DNA sequence: TGCGCCAGCAGTGACCTTAGACTAGCGGGACCCACAGATACGCAGTATTTT.

This clone has only a few counts. The chain is built from TRBV9 and TRBJ2-7, with D perhaps matching TRBD1 (6 bases). In germline, CDR1 is SGDLS, CDR2 YYNGEE. Trimming stripped 4 bases from V and 2 bases from J, with 13 bases between. This CDR3 region has 14 residues. In DNA form, the CDR3 reads TGTGCCAGCAGCCCTGGGGGCGCCGCCTACGAGCAGTACTTC. Translation gives CASSPGGAAYEQYF.

The chain uses TRBV6-6 and TRBJ2-3, with 10 bases aligning to TRBD2. The CDR3 runs 15 residues. The junction had 5 bases not matched to a gene; V was cut back by 2 bases and J by 6 bases. Germline values: CDR1 MNHNY, CDR2 SVGAGI (reference sequence). CDR3 sequence (DNA): TGTGCCAGCAGTTACAAGCGGGAGGGGGTGGATACGCAGTATTTT. Protein sequence: CASSYKREGVDTQYF.

In DNA form, the CDR3 reads TGCAGCGTCCTAGGCGGGACGATGACCTACGAGCAGTACTTC. Encoded protein: CSVLGGTMTYEQYF. This rearrangement joins TRBV29-1 to TRBJ2-7, with a possible D match to TRBD2 (6 bases). The CDR3 loop spans 14 amino acids. The germline V gene has CDR1 SQVTM and CDR2 ANQGSEA. Deletions cut 6 bases from V and 2 bases from J, with 17 bases between.

The rearrangement joins TRBV7-6 to TRBJ2-7; possibly TRBD1 or TRBD2 for D (6 bases each). The CDR3 is made up of 16 amino acids. The ends were cut back, 5 bases at V and 0 bases at J, with 17 bases in the middle. CDR1 and CDR2 from the germline V gene are SGHVS and FNYEAQ. The CDR3 region is CASSPQWGASSYEQYF. The CDR3, as DNA: TGTGCCAGCAGCCCTCAATGGGGGGCTAGCTCCTACGAGCAGTACTTC. The full variable domain, in which reference TRBV7-6 and TRBJ2-7 provide the parts outside the CDR3, is GAGVSQSPRYKVTKRGQDVALRCDPISGHVSLYWYRQALGQGPEFLTYFNYEAQQDKSGLPNDRFSAERPEGSISTLTIQRTEQRDSAMYRCASSPQWGASSYEQYFGPGTRLTVT.

V gene TRBV10-3 combines with J gene TRBJ2-3, with D unresolved. Germline-derived CDR1 and CDR2 are ENHRY and SYGVKD. This CDR3 comprises 13 residues. Deletions cut 5 bases from V and 2 bases from J, with 8 bases between. The CDR3 nucleotides read TGTGCCATCAGTACCCGATCCACAGATACGCAGTATTTT. It translates to CAISTRSTDTQYF.

This clone was counted only a few times. The rearrangement joins TRBV30 to TRBJ2-1, with 7 nucleotides matching TRBD2. The V and J ends lost 0 bases and 7 bases, in that order; junction bases with no gene match: 3. CDR3 length: 13 amino acids. Germline V gene data show CDR1 as GTSNPN and CDR2 as SVGIG (reference sequence). The CDR3 nucleotides are TGTGCCTGGAGTGTAACGGGACTAAATGAGCAGTTCTTC. Encoded protein: CAWSVTGLNEQFF.

The CDR3 protein is CATRGWAETQYF. CDR3 nucleotides: TGTGCCACTAGAGGGTGGGCAGAGACCCAGTACTTC. The chain links TRBV10-3 to TRBJ2-5; a weak D match, TRBD2 (5 bases). CDR3 length equals 12 residues. The germline gives CDR1 ENHRY, CDR2 SYGVKD. V shed 10 bases and J shed 4 bases, with 13 bases lying between them.

Only one count was recorded for this clone. The gene calls are TRBV11-2 and TRBJ2-7; no firm D call. V was clipped by 5 bases and J by 4 bases, with 6 bases between them. The CDR3 sequence is 11 residues long. The germline CDR1 and CDR2 sequences are SGHAT and FQNNGV. The CDR3 here is CASSLTYEQYF. In DNA, the CDR3 is TGTGCCAGCAGCCTAACATACGAGCAGTACTTC. Full variable domain (outside the CDR3, taken from reference TRBV11-2 and TRBJ2-7): EAGVAQSPRYKIIEKRQSVAFWCNPISGHATLYWYQQILGQGPKLLIQFQNNGVVDDSQLPKDRFSAERLKGVDSTLKIQPAKLEDSAVYLCASSLTYEQYFGPGTRLTVT.

The table lists this clone with a few counts. The chain uses TRBV7-8 and TRBJ2-5, with 7 nucleotides matching TRBD2. CDR1 and CDR2 (germline): SGHVS, FQNEAQ. The V segment lost 5 bases and the J segment 1 base; nucleotides outside the gene matches: 4. This CDR3 has 14 residues. The CDR3 here is CASSPASGQETQYF. In DNA, the CDR3 is TGTGCCAGCAGCCCCGCTAGCGGCCAAGAGACCCAGTACTTC.

V gene TRBV29-1 combines with J gene TRBJ1-5; D perhaps matches TRBD1 (6 bases). The CDR3 sequence is 13 residues long. Germline CDR1 SQVTM, CDR2 ANQGSEA. Trimming removed 4 bases at V and 4 bases at J, with 11 bases between. This chain's CDR3 is CSVAKGGNQPQHF. The CDR3 nucleotides are TGCAGCGTTGCTAAGGGGGGGAATCAGCCCCAGCATTTT.

The chain is built from TRBV4-3 and TRBJ1-1, with D possibly TRBD1 on 5 matching bases. CDR1 is LGHNA and CDR2 is YSLEER in the germline V gene. The CDR3 runs to 17 residues. Between the trimmed V and J ends, which lost 0 bases and 4 bases, there was a span of 18 bases. The CDR3 is CASSQDDRAVRGTEAFF. As DNA, the CDR3 is TGCGCCAGCAGCCAAGATGATAGGGCTGTGAGGGGCACTGAAGCTTTCTTT.